These 21 T cell receptor beta chains share one sample of origin, sequenced in a study of blood T cell repertoires in COVID-19. Only in-frame clones appear in the TCRdb table, and some are missing; sequencing was by immunoSEQ multiplex PCR. The sample contains around 130,000 clones, roughly 90% of which appear only once. Sequenced material: peripheral blood. These receptor sequences come from a man aged 55 to 70 with COVID-19, enrolled during active disease.

V usage is TRBV27 and J usage is TRBJ2-4, with a tentative D call TRBD1 (5 bases). The CDR3 runs 16 residues. The germline V and J ends were trimmed by 6 bases and 0 bases, with 15 bases remaining between them. The germline V gene has CDR1 MNHEY and CDR2 SMNVEV (reference sequence). CDR3 loop: CASRQAGGLAKNIQYF. For the CDR3, the DNA is TGTGCCAGCAGACAGGCTGGCGGTCTAGCCAAAAACATTCAGTACTTC.

The chain has TRBV27 and TRBJ2-3; 7 bases map to TRBD1. Per the germline V gene, CDR1 is MNHEY and CDR2 is SMNVEV (reference sequence). Germline trimming cut 6 bases from V and 2 bases from J; bases unmatched to any gene: 23. The CDR3 is made up of 20 amino acids. This chain's CDR3 is CASRHLSGTDIFRLTDTQYF. As DNA, the CDR3 is TGTGCCAGCAGGCATCTTTCCGGGACAGACATATTCCGACTCACAGATACGCAGTATTTT.

The V and J genes are TRBV28 and TRBJ2-1; D might be TRBD2 (5 bases). The germline gives CDR1 MDHEN, CDR2 SYDVKM. V was trimmed by 7 bases and J by 0 bases, leaving 13 bases between them. This CDR3 contains 15 residues. The CDR3 nucleotides are TGTGCCAGCATTAGGCCGGGGAGCTCCTACAATGAGCAGTTCTTC. It codes for CASIRPGSSYNEQFF.

The chain employs TRBV19 and TRBJ2-3, with TRBD2 identical over 12 bases. The CDR3 runs to 17 residues. Losses at the gene ends were 4 bases for V and 1 base for J; bases not matched to a gene: 6. Germline CDR1 is LNHDA and CDR2 is SQIVND (reference sequence). The CDR3 DNA reads TGTGCCAGTAGTAAGCTAGCGGGAGGGTTGGGCACAGATACGCAGTATTTT. This codes for CASSKLAGGLGTDTQYF.

V gene TRBV18 combines with J gene TRBJ2-1; 7 positions match TRBD1. The germline gives CDR1 KGHSH, CDR2 LQKENI. V gave up 3 bases and J gave up 2 bases; unmatched junction bases: 4. The CDR3 spans 15 residues. CDR3 protein: CASSPPGQTYNEQFF. In DNA form, the CDR3 reads TGTGCCAGCTCACCTCCGGGACAGACCTACAATGAGCAGTTCTTC.

V gene TRBV7-2 combines with J gene TRBJ2-1; 7 positions match TRBD1. J lost 3 bases, V lost 1 base, and 3 bases had no gene match. This CDR3 is built from 15 residues. The germline V gene encodes CDR1 SGHTA and CDR2 FQGNSA. CDR3 coding DNA: TGTGCCAGCAGCTTAGAGTCAGGGGGCTACAATGAGCAGTTCTTC. It codes for CASSLESGGYNEQFF.

The chain uses TRBV29-1 and TRBJ2-7; 10 bases are shared with TRBD2. V lost 0 bases to trimming and J lost 4 bases; unmatched junction nucleotides: 9. The CDR3 length is 16 residues. CDR1 is SQVTM and CDR2 is ANQGSEA in the germline V gene. The CDR3 DNA reads as TGCAGCGTTGAAGAGGGCGGGACTAGCGATCCTTACGAGCAGTACTTC. This gives the protein CSVEEGGTSDPYEQYF.

V and J are TRBV28 and TRBJ2-1; D is possibly TRBD2 (7 bases). The V gene lost 6 bases and the J gene lost 9 bases, with 18 bases spanning the gap. The CDR3 consists of 14 residues. Germline CDR1 reads MDHEN; CDR2 reads SYDVKM. This CDR3 reads CASSNVGGLVEQFF. The CDR3 nucleotides are TGTGCCAGCAGCAACGTGGGGGGGCTGGTTGAGCAGTTCTTC.

The J gene is TRBJ2-1, the V gene TRBV5-6; 7 bases agree with TRBD1. This CDR3 has 14 amino acids. With V trimmed by 5 bases and J by 1 base, 3 bases remained unmatched. Germline V gene sequence: CDR1 SGHDT, CDR2 YYEEEE. CDR3 in DNA: TGTGCCAGCAGTAACAGGGGATCCTACAATGAGCAGTTCTTC. Protein: CASSNRGSYNEQFF.

The V call is TRBV29-1, the J call TRBJ2-5; D might be TRBD1 (5 bases). Germline V gene sequence: CDR1 SQVTM, CDR2 ANQGSEA. The germline V and J ends were trimmed by 4 bases and 0 bases, with 12 bases remaining between them. The CDR3 totals 14 residues. CDR3 protein: CSVGRTRYQETQYF. CDR3 DNA sequence: TGCAGCGTTGGACGGACAAGGTACCAAGAGACCCAGTACTTC.

The chain uses TRBV12-3 or TRBV12-4 and TRBJ1-4; D call uncertain. Trimming left V 5 bases short and J 8 bases short, with 12 bases between. The CDR3 loop spans 13 amino acids. DNA for the CDR3: TGTGCCAGCAGTCCCGAGGGTGGGGAAAAACTGTTTTTT. Encoded protein: CASSPEGGEKLFF.

In its sample, this clone was seen once. The chain carries TRBV4-1 and TRBJ2-7; TRBD1 matches 7 bases. Germline V CDR1 and CDR2: MGHRA, YSYEKL. The CDR3 contains 16 residues. After removal of 4 bases from V and 3 bases from J, the junction contained 12 bases not matched to a gene. DNA of the CDR3: TGCGCCAGCAGCCGCTTGATTCAGGGGGAAGACTACGAGCAGTACTTC. Translation: CASSRLIQGEDYEQYF.

This chain uses TRBV4-2 with TRBJ1-2; D is perhaps TRBD1 (5 bases). Per germline, CDR1 LGHNA and CDR2 YNFKEQ. With 0 bases removed from V and 6 bases from J, the gap between germline ends came to 17 bases. This CDR3 has 16 residues. This CDR3 reads CASSQDWGVAAHGYTF. DNA of the CDR3: TGTGCCAGCAGCCAAGACTGGGGGGTGGCCGCACATGGCTACACCTTC.

The J gene is TRBJ2-3, the V gene TRBV7-3; 10 bases match TRBD1. This CDR3 has 15 residues. The V segment lost 5 bases and the J segment 7 bases; nucleotides outside the gene matches: 9. The germline gives CDR1 SGHTA, CDR2 FQGTGA. For the CDR3, the DNA is TGTGCCAGCAGCCCGGCGGGACAGGGGACCCATACGCAGTATTTT. This translates into CASSPAGQGTHTQYF.

The CDR3 DNA is TGTGCCAGCAGTTACTCGGGCCAGGATAGCAATCAGCCCCAGCATTTT. Its translation is CASSYSGQDSNQPQHF. The chain links TRBV6-6 to TRBJ1-5; D gene unclear. V was cut by 0 bases and J by 0 bases, with 9 bases left in between. In germline, CDR1 is MNHNY, CDR2 SVGAGI (reference sequence). This CDR3 spans 16 amino acids.

This clone was seen only once. As DNA, the CDR3 is TGTGCCAGCAGTCCAAGACTAGCGGAGCCCTACGAGCAGTACTTC. Residues: CASSPRLAEPYEQYF. The chain joins TRBV27 to TRBJ2-7; the match to TRBD2 covers 9 bases. The V gene end was trimmed by 5 bases and the J gene end by 2 bases; junction bases not matched to a gene: 7. The germline V gene has CDR1 MNHEY and CDR2 SMNVEV (reference sequence). This CDR3 spans 15 amino acids.

The J gene is TRBJ2-7, the V gene TRBV7-9, with 8 nucleotides matching TRBD1. This CDR3 is 14 amino acids long. Germline CDR1 reads SEHNR; CDR2 reads FQNEAQ (reference sequence). Losses at the gene ends were 5 bases for V and 0 bases for J; bases not matched to a gene: 3. The CDR3 reads CASSNTGGSYEQYF. The CDR3 region has the DNA TGTGCCAGCAGCAACACAGGGGGCTCCTACGAGCAGTACTTC.

This rearrangement joins TRBV10-2 to TRBJ1-3; no clear D. Germline V gene sequence: CDR1 WSHSY, CDR2 SAAADI. Trimming took 6 bases from V and 7 from J, leaving 19 bases between them. The CDR3 is 15 residues long. CDR3 residues: CASRRSDFLGNTIYF. The CDR3 region has the DNA TGCGCCAGCAGGAGGTCGGACTTCCTCGGGAACACCATATATTTT.

This chain uses TRBV19 with TRBJ1-5, with a weak D call TRBD1 (5 bases). Germline CDR1 is LNHDA and CDR2 is SQIVND (reference sequence). Trimming cost V 0 bases and J 2 bases, with 11 bases left between them. This CDR3 region has 16 residues. CDR3 in amino acids: CASSIDREGGNQPQHF. The CDR3 DNA is TGTGCCAGTAGTATAGACAGGGAAGGGGGCAATCAGCCCCAGCATTTT.

J is TRBJ1-2 and V is TRBV6-2 or TRBV6-3; tentatively, D is TRBD1 (6 bases). Germline values: CDR1 MNHEY, CDR2 SVGEGT. V gave up 4 bases and J gave up 7 bases, with 13 bases separating them. This CDR3 comprises 13 residues. The CDR3 here is CASSFTGTSGYTF. In nucleotides, the CDR3 is TGTGCCAGCAGTTTTACCGGGACAAGTGGCTACACCTTC.

This clone showed up just once. This chain connects TRBV30 to TRBJ1-4; TRBD1 agrees at 10 bases. There are 13 residues in the CDR3. V dropped 5 bases and J dropped 7; count of bases not matched to a gene: 4. Germline lookup yields CDR1 GTSNPN and CDR2 SVGIG (reference sequence). CDR3 DNA sequence: TGTGCCTGGGACAGGGGGCGTGGTGAAAAACTGTTTTTT. This codes for CAWDRGRGEKLFF.